The rows below give T cell receptor beta chains drawn from one sample of a study of blood T cell repertoires in COVID-19. The method was immunoSEQ multiplex PCR; TCRdb's version includes in-frame clones alone and lacks a portion of them. The sample yields roughly 150,000 clones, about 86% seen once. The sample was peripheral blood. Every receptor here comes from a woman older than 75 with acute or convalescent COVID-19. Each CDR3 is given with its conserved first and last residue. D genes are given only for firm matches. The size field is filled for only some rows; it gives once, few, many or a size class.

>TRBJ2-3|13|TRBV3-1/TRBV3-2|-|-
CASNRRGTDTQYF
TGTGCCAGCAACCGCCGGGGCACAGATACGCAGTATTTT
>TRBJ1-2|16|TRBV28|TRBD1|few
CASSSTRRTGDYGYTF
TGTGCCAGCAGTTCGACCCGACGGACAGGGGACTATGGCTACACCTTC
>TRBJ1-4|15|TRBV5-4|TRBD1|-
CASSSPGQVDEKLFF
TGTGCCAGCAGTTCACCGGGACAGGTGGATGAAAAACTGTTTTTT
>TRBJ2-1|13|TRBV7-2|-|-
CASSLLRVNEQFF
TGTGCCAGCAGCTTATTGAGGGTGAATGAGCAGTTCTTC
>TRBJ2-7|13|TRBV3-1/TRBV3-2|-|-
CASSRASRNEQYF
TGTGCCAGCAGCCGAGCCTCTAGAAACGAGCAGTACTTC
>TRBJ2-2|15|TRBV5-1|TRBD1|-
CASSLPGGVSGELFF
TGCGCCAGCAGCTTGCCAGGGGGCGTAAGCGGGGAGCTGTTTTTT
>TRBJ1-1|13|TRBV7-9|-|-
CASRDGAYTEAFF
TGTGCCAGCCGGGATGGAGCCTACACTGAAGCTTTCTTT
>TRBJ2-1|15|TRBV15|-|-
CATSRGGYLQGEQFF
TGTGCCACCAGCAGAGGAGGCTATCTACAGGGCGAGCAGTTCTTC
>TRBJ2-7|14|TRBV20-1|TRBD1|-
CSASDRVRGYEQYF
TGCAGTGCTAGTGACAGGGTAAGAGGCTACGAGCAGTACTTC
>TRBJ1-3|17|TRBV6-1|TRBD1|-
CASSESDRAWGGNTIYF
TGTGCCAGCAGTGAAAGTGACAGGGCGTGGGGCGGAAACACCATATATTTT
>TRBJ2-3|14|TRBV11-3|-|-
CASSGSGSTDTQYF
TGTGCCAGCAGCGGTAGCGGTAGCACAGATACGCAGTATTTT
>TRBJ2-5|17|TRBV28|TRBD1|-
CASSPRFTDRDQETQYF
TGTGCCAGCAGCCCACGTTTCACAGACAGGGACCAAGAGACCCAGTACTTC
>TRBJ1-6|16|TRBV19|-|few
CASSTIQSSYNSPLHF
TGTGCCAGTAGTACCATACAGAGCTCCTATAATTCACCCCTCCACTTT
>TRBJ1-2|16|TRBV6-1|-|-
CASSEEMAERNYGYTF
TGTGCCAGCAGTGAAGAGATGGCGGAAAGGAACTATGGCTACACCTTC
>TRBJ2-7|15|TRBV7-8|-|-
CASSLPPTGPYEQYF
TGTGCCAGCAGCTTACCGCCAACAGGTCCCTACGAGCAGTACTTC
>TRBJ2-2|18|TRBV10-2|TRBD2|-
CASSEKGLAGGTTGELFF
TGCGCCAGCAGTGAAAAAGGGCTAGCGGGGGGAACCACCGGGGAGCTGTTTTTT
>TRBJ2-3|17|TRBV28|TRBD2|once
CASSLGGLAGGTDTQYF
TGTGCCAGCAGTTTAGGAGGACTAGCGGGAGGGACAGATACGCAGTATTTT
>TRBJ2-1|16|TRBV5-1|TRBD2|-
CASSPGFSSGNNEQFF
TGCGCCAGCAGCCCGGGTTTTTCTAGCGGGAACAATGAGCAGTTCTTC
>TRBJ2-3|15|TRBV7-2|TRBD2|-
CASSSPLAGTDTQYF
TGTGCCAGCAGCTCCCCACTAGCGGGCACAGATACGCAGTATTTT
>TRBJ1-5|14|TRBV5-4|-|many
CASSDGVGNQPQHF
TGTGCCAGCAGCGACGGGGTTGGAAATCAGCCCCAGCATTTT
>TRBJ2-5|14|TRBV29-1|-|once
CSASPGHLSGAQYF
TGCAGCGCCTCTCCGGGACACCTATCTGGTGCCCAGTACTTC
>TRBJ2-7|15|TRBV27|-|few
CASSLASASSYEQYF
TGTGCCAGCAGTTTGGCTAGCGCGAGCTCCTACGAGCAGTACTTC
>TRBJ1-2|13|TRBV18|-|-
CASSSTAGEWYTF
TGTGCCAGCTCGTCCACGGCCGGAGAGTGGTACACCTTC
>TRBJ1-2|16|TRBV19|TRBD1|-
CASSNPGTAANYGYTF
TGTGCCAGTAGTAATCCAGGGACAGCCGCTAACTATGGCTACACCTTC
>TRBJ2-5|12|TRBV29-1|-|once
CSVVDRQETQYF
TGCAGCGTTGTCGACAGGCAAGAGACCCAGTACTTC
>TRBJ1-3|16|TRBV10-1|TRBD1|once
CASSDRSGGSGNTIYF
TGCGCCAGCAGTGACCGGTCAGGGGGCTCTGGAAACACCATATATTTT
>TRBJ2-5|14|TRBV25-1|-|-
CASSESGRGETQYF
TGTGCCAGCAGTGAATCGGGTCGAGGGGAGACCCAGTACTTC
>TRBJ2-7|14|TRBV28|-|few
CASSLMGSSYEQYF
TGTGCCAGCAGTTTAATGGGCAGCTCCTACGAGCAGTACTTC
>TRBJ1-3|16|TRBV9|TRBD1|-
CASSVGQPYSGNTIYF
TGTGCCAGCAGCGTGGGACAGCCGTACTCTGGAAACACCATATATTTT
>TRBJ1-5|15|TRBV6-6|TRBD1|-
CASSRDRVANQPQHF
TGTGCCAGCAGCCGAGACAGGGTCGCGAATCAGCCCCAGCATTTT
>TRBJ2-7|15|TRBV7-2|-|-
CASSSGPSAIYEQYF
TGTGCCAGCAGCTCCGGCCCTAGCGCAATCTACGAGCAGTACTTC
>TRBJ2-1|14|TRBV28|TRBD2|-
CASRKREGYNEQFF
TGTGCCAGCAGGAAGCGGGAGGGATACAATGAGCAGTTCTTC
>TRBJ1-5|17|TRBV6-4|TRBD1|-
CASSEREGQGDNQPQHF
TGTGCCAGCAGTGAGAGGGAGGGACAGGGGGACAATCAGCCCCAGCATTTT
>TRBJ1-5|16|TRBV7-9|TRBD1|-
CASSRQGSLSNQPQHF
TGTGCCAGCAGCCGACAGGGCTCCCTTAGCAATCAGCCCCAGCATTTT
>TRBJ1-2|13|TRBV25-1|-|-
CASSDAGNYGYTF
TGTGCCAGCAGTGATGCCGGGAACTATGGCTACACCTTC
>TRBJ2-4|14|TRBV9|TRBD2|-
CASSPWTSGSIQYF
TGTGCCAGCAGCCCTTGGACTAGCGGGTCGATTCAGTACTTC
>TRBJ2-7|17|TRBV28|TRBD2|-
CASSPLRPGTTPYEQYF
TGTGCCAGCAGTCCACTGCGGCCCGGGACTACACCCTACGAGCAGTACTTC
>TRBJ1-3|15|TRBV28|-|-
CASSLSQSSGNTIYF
TGTGCCAGCAGTTTATCACAGAGCTCTGGAAACACCATATATTTT
>TRBJ2-3|16|TRBV7-9|TRBD2|-
CASSSDIAGSTDTQYF
TGTGCCAGCAGCTCAGACATAGCGGGAAGCACAGATACGCAGTATTTT
>TRBJ1-1|13|TRBV30|TRBD1|-
CAWTGGVYTEAFF
TGTGCCTGGACAGGGGGCGTGTACACTGAAGCTTTCTTT
>TRBJ1-2|15|TRBV6-5|-|-
CASSYRNWGRYGYTF
TGTGCCAGCAGTTACCGGAATTGGGGGAGGTATGGCTACACCTTC